Following are 11 T cell receptor beta chains from one sample sequenced in a study of response to subunit inactivated influenza vaccine. One entry per CDR3 protein results from TCRdb running MiXCR on the RT-PCR reads. The sample holds 500,000 to 550,000 distinct CDR3 sequences; about 8% are singletons and the top ten take 10% to 15%. This material consisted of PBMCs from blood, taken roughly 24 months after vaccination. The receptors were gathered from a man between 50 and 69 years old who received an inactivated influenza vaccine.

This clonotype was observed many times. V and J are TRBV12-3 or TRBV12-4 and TRBJ1-1; TRBD1 matches at 8 bases. This CDR3 has 16 residues. The V and J ends lost 4 bases and 1 base, in that order; junction bases with no gene match: 8. CDR3 residues: CASSYGQGGRNTEAFF. CDR3 bases: TGTGCCAGCAGTTACGGACAGGGAGGTAGGAACACTGAAGCTTTCTTT.

This clonotype turned up a few times. V and J are TRBV3-1 and TRBJ2-1; 10 bases align to TRBD1. CDR1 LGHDT and CDR2 YNNKEL come from the germline V gene (reference sequence). V trimming: 4 bases; J trimming: 4 bases; junction bases outside the gene matches: 13. The CDR3 has 18 amino acids. This CDR3 reads CASSPPPGTGAGYNEQFF. In DNA, the CDR3 is TGTGCCAGCAGCCCACCACCTGGGACAGGGGCTGGATACAATGAGCAGTTCTTC.

This clonotype was found many times. The V gene is TRBV24-1, the J gene TRBJ2-1; TRBD1 aligns across 7 bases. Germline-derived CDR1 and CDR2 are KGHDR and SFDVKD. This CDR3 has 16 amino acids. Losses at the gene ends were 5 bases for V and 3 bases for J; bases not matched to a gene: 9. The CDR3 DNA follows: TGTGCCACCAGTGGCATACAGGGGAACGGCTACAATGAGCAGTTCTTC. This gives the protein CATSGIQGNGYNEQFF.

This rearrangement joins TRBV9 to TRBJ2-1; no clear D. The CDR3 has 13 amino acids. Deletions cut 0 bases from V and 9 bases from J, with 10 bases between. Germline assignment: CDR1 SGDLS and CDR2 YYNGEE. CDR3 amino acids: CASSVGLISEQFF. The CDR3 DNA is TGTGCCAGCAGCGTAGGGCTTATCTCTGAGCAGTTCTTC.

This clonotype was detected only a few times. The chain has TRBV29-1 and TRBJ2-7; possible D gene TRBD2, 5 bases. Germline V gene data show CDR1 as SQVTM and CDR2 as ANQGSEA. V lost 5 bases and J 1 base, leaving 9 bases between the germline ends. The CDR3 contains 12 residues. The CDR3 loop is CSVSGDSYEQYF. CDR3 bases: TGCAGCGTTTCCGGGGATTCCTACGAGCAGTACTTC.

This clonotype was detected many times. The chain is built from TRBV29-1 and TRBJ2-7; D possibly uses TRBD1 or TRBD2 (5 bases each). Per the germline V gene, CDR1 is SQVTM and CDR2 is ANQGSEA. The germline V and J ends were trimmed by 7 bases and 4 bases, with 17 bases remaining between them. The CDR3 contains 13 residues. The CDR3 sequence is CSAADTRGYEQYF. CDR3 nucleotide sequence: TGCAGCGCGGCGGACACTCGAGGGTACGAGCAGTACTTC.

This clonotype was picked up many times. The genes are TRBV29-1 and TRBJ1-2; tentatively, D is TRBD1 (5 bases). V lost 4 bases, J lost 8 bases, and 11 bases lay in between. The V gene's germline CDR1 is SQVTM and CDR2 ANQGSEA. The CDR3 totals 11 residues. The chain's CDR3 is CSVGGAEGYTF. The CDR3 DNA sequence: TGCAGCGTTGGCGGGGCTGAGGGCTACACCTTC.

This clonotype appeared a few times. The genes are TRBV7-2 and TRBJ2-5; D gene unclear. The CDR3 sequence is 14 residues long. Germline V gene data show CDR1 as SGHTA and CDR2 as FQGNSA. V dropped 6 bases and J dropped 2 bases, with 13 bases sitting between them. The CDR3 loop reads CASRKGGVQETQYF. As DNA, the CDR3 is TGTGCCAGCAGAAAAGGCGGAGTACAAGAGACCCAGTACTTC. The whole variable domain, remainder taken from reference TRBV7-2 and TRBJ2-5, is GAGVSQSPSNKVTEKGKDVELRCDPISGHTALYWYRQSLGQGLEFLIYFQGNSAPDKSGLPSDRFSAERTGGSVSTLTIQRTQQEDSAVYLCASRKGGVQETQYFGPGTRLLVL.

The J gene is TRBJ1-6, the V gene TRBV20-1; 9 bases are a match to TRBD1. V was pared by 6 bases and J by 5 bases, with 8 bases of the junction left unmatched. Germline-derived CDR1 and CDR2 are DFQATT and SNEGSKA (reference sequence). CDR3 size: 15 residues. CDR3 sequence reads: CSARRGTGNNSPLHF. The CDR3 DNA reads TGCAGTGCGCGCCGCGGGACAGGGAATAATTCACCCCTCCACTTT.

This clonotype was found many times. The chain carries TRBV5-1 and TRBJ2-4; 7 nucleotides match TRBD1. V lost 4 bases and J lost 1; bases outside the gene matches: 5. Germline lookup yields CDR1 SGHRS and CDR2 YFSETQ. This CDR3 is 15 amino acids long. This CDR3 is CASSPTDRAKNIQYF. The CDR3 bases are TGCGCCAGCAGCCCAACGGACAGGGCCAAAAACATTCAGTACTTC.

The sample holds a few counts of this clonotype. The chain uses TRBV7-9 and TRBJ2-7; D may be TRBD1 or TRBD2 (6 bases each). The V end was cut by 2 bases, the J end by 3 bases, with 17 bases between. The CDR3 runs to 16 residues. Germline V gene data show CDR1 as SEHNR and CDR2 as FQNEAQ (reference sequence). The chain's CDR3 is CASSLLGGGKSYEQYF. The CDR3 DNA reads TGTGCCAGCAGCTTATTGGGGGGCGGGAAGAGCTACGAGCAGTACTTC. Full variable domain (missing parts from reference TRBV7-9 and TRBJ2-7): DTGVSQNPRHKITKRGQNVTFRCDPISEHNRLYWYRQTLGQGPEFLTYFQNEAQLEKSRLLSDRFSAERPKGSFSTLEIQRTEQGDSAMYLCASSLLGGGKSYEQYFGPGTRLTVT.